This is a list of T cell receptor beta chains from one sample in a study of shared clonotypes between healthy human individuals. The protocol was immunoSEQ multiplex PCR, while the TCRdb copy is restricted to in-frame clones and leaves out a portion. Among about a million clones listed, roughly 80% were seen once. Sequencing was done on a sample of memory CD4+ T cells sorted from blood. The origin of the receptors is a young man in good health. The CDR3 runs from the conserved cysteine through the conserved F or W. D genes are given only for firm matches. Clone size is not always given. Where it is, it says once, few, many or a class for expanded clones.

abundance	v_gene	d_gene	len	j_gene	CDR3aa	CDR3nt
-	TRBV6-6	-	13	TRBJ2-7	CAIRDNDSYEQYF	TGTGCCATCCGGGACAACGACTCCTACGAGCAGTACTTC
-	TRBV5-1	-	14	TRBJ2-7	CASSLERQFYEQYF	TGCGCCAGCAGCTTGGAAAGACAGTTCTACGAGCAGTACTTC
-	TRBV27	TRBD1	17	TRBJ1-2	CASTSIIGTGANYGYTF	TGTGCCAGCACCTCTATTATAGGGACAGGGGCTAACTATGGCTACACCTTC
-	TRBV18	-	15	TRBJ1-5	CASSPTGLGNQPQHF	TGTGCCAGCTCACCAACAGGGTTGGGCAATCAGCCCCAGCATTTT
-	TRBV9	TRBD1	18	TRBJ2-2	CASSVGKTPWTGVGELFF	TGTGCCAGCAGCGTAGGAAAGACGCCCTGGACAGGGGTCGGGGAGCTGTTTTTT
-	TRBV7-2	-	16	TRBJ2-2	CASSLPGLSFTGELFF	TGTGCCAGCAGCTTACCGGGACTTTCCTTCACCGGGGAGCTGTTTTTT
few	TRBV30	-	12	TRBJ1-4	CACLSTNEKLFF	TGTGCCTGCTTATCAACTAATGAAAAACTGTTTTTT
-	TRBV5-1	TRBD1	14	TRBJ1-3	CASSPGTAGNTIYF	TGCGCCAGCAGCCCTGGGACAGCTGGAAACACCATATATTTT
-	TRBV28	-	16	TRBJ1-6	CASKGGNWEGFSPLHF	TGTGCCAGCAAGGGGGGTAACTGGGAAGGATTTTCACCCCTCCACTTT
many	TRBV6-6	TRBD1	16	TRBJ1-5	CASSWGDRVGNQPQHF	TGTGCCAGCAGTTGGGGGGACAGGGTTGGGAATCAGCCCCAGCATTTT
-	TRBV2	-	14	TRBJ2-2	CASRPAGNTGELFF	TGTGCCAGCAGGCCGGCAGGGAACACCGGGGAGCTGTTTTTT
-	TRBV7-2	TRBD2	16	TRBJ2-2	CASSAHTSGGSGELFF	TGTGCCAGCAGCGCGCATACTAGCGGGGGGTCCGGGGAGCTGTTTTTT
-	TRBV5-1	TRBD1	15	TRBJ1-6	CASSPGTENNSPLHF	TGCGCCAGCAGCCCAGGGACAGAGAATAATTCACCCCTCCACTTT
-	TRBV11-1	-	13	TRBJ2-1	CASSSGSYNEQFF	TGTGCCAGCAGTTCAGGGTCCTACAATGAGCAGTTCTTC
few	TRBV18	TRBD1	16	TRBJ2-7	CASSPPPGQGSYEQYF	TGTGCCAGCTCACCACCTCCGGGACAGGGCTCATACGAGCAGTACTTC
-	TRBV19	TRBD1	16	TRBJ1-2	CASSSGTGVIRDGYTF	TGTGCCAGTAGTTCCGGGACAGGGGTAATTCGGGATGGCTACACCTTC
-	TRBV7-2	TRBD2	15	TRBJ2-1	CASSHGLAGNNEQFF	TGTGCCAGCAGCCACGGACTAGCGGGGAACAATGAGCAGTTCTTC
few	TRBV28	-	15	TRBJ2-3	CASSQGREYTDTQYF	TGTGCCAGCAGCCAGGGACGGGAATACACAGATACGCAGTATTTT
-	TRBV11-2	-	15	TRBJ1-6	CASSFGRQTNSPLHF	TGTGCCAGCAGCTTCGGGCGTCAGACTAATTCACCCCTCCACTTT
-	TRBV7-9	TRBD1	16	TRBJ2-7	CASSQTVGTGHYEQYF	TGTGCCAGCAGCCAGACGGTAGGGACAGGGCACTACGAGCAGTACTTC
-	TRBV19	-	13	TRBJ2-2	CASSIRESGELFF	TGTGCCAGTAGTATTCGAGAGTCCGGGGAGCTGTTTTTT
-	TRBV28	TRBD2	15	TRBJ2-1	CASRLSSGLLGEQFF	TGTGCCAGCAGATTATCTAGCGGACTTCTCGGTGAGCAGTTCTTC
-	TRBV5-6	TRBD2	16	TRBJ2-1	CASSVTSGTKDNEQFF	TGTGCCAGCAGCGTGACTAGCGGGACCAAGGATAATGAGCAGTTCTTC
-	TRBV2	-	12	TRBJ2-1	CASRPQYNEQFF	TGTGCCAGCAGACCACAGTACAATGAGCAGTTCTTC
-	TRBV18	-	13	TRBJ1-2	CASSPFLVSEYTF	TGTGCCAGCTCACCTTTTTTGGTATCCGAATACACCTTC
few	TRBV4-1	-	20	TRBJ2-1	CASSQATFEALFSSYNEQFF	TGCGCCAGCAGCCAAGCCACGTTCGAGGCCCTATTTTCCTCCTACAATGAGCAGTTCTTC
-	TRBV27	-	14	TRBJ2-3	CASGGGYFSDTQYF	TGTGCCAGCGGGGGGGGCTATTTTTCAGATACGCAGTATTTT
-	TRBV13	-	15	TRBJ2-2	CASSPATGNTGELFF	TGTGCCAGCAGCCCAGCGACAGGAAACACCGGGGAGCTGTTTTTT
-	TRBV5-1	TRBD1	15	TRBJ2-6	CASSRTGEGANVLTF	TGCGCCAGCAGCCGGACAGGGGAAGGGGCCAACGTCCTGACTTTC
many	TRBV5-6	-	11	TRBJ1-2	CASSLRDDYTF	TGTGCCAGCAGCTTGAGGGATGACTACACCTTC
few	TRBV7-2	TRBD2	14	TRBJ2-7	CASSPSGRAYEQYF	TGTGCCAGCAGCCCCAGCGGGAGGGCCTACGAGCAGTACTTC
-	TRBV14	-	15	TRBJ2-6	CASSQDTVGANVLTF	TGTGCCAGCAGCCAAGATACCGTTGGGGCCAACGTCCTGACTTTC
-	TRBV9	TRBD1	15	TRBJ2-1	CASSVGLTGYNEQFF	TGTGCCAGCAGCGTAGGTTTGACAGGGTACAATGAGCAGTTCTTC
-	TRBV15	TRBD1	19	TRBJ1-4	CATSRDLPSTGGPFEKLFF	TGTGCCACCAGCAGAGATCTCCCAAGTACAGGGGGCCCCTTTGAAAAACTGTTTTTT
-	TRBV5-1	-	20	TRBJ2-2	CASKYRELGGRRENTGELFF	TGCGCCAGCAAATACAGGGAGTTGGGCGGACGCCGGGAGAACACCGGGGAGCTGTTTTTT
-	TRBV2	-	14	TRBJ2-2	CATKYEDYTGELFF	TGTGCCACCAAGTATGAGGATTACACCGGGGAGCTGTTTTTT
few	TRBV6-1	-	14	TRBJ1-6	CASSDMDYNSPLHF	TGTGCCAGCAGTGATATGGATTATAATTCACCCCTCCACTTT
-	TRBV4-3	TRBD2	19	TRBJ2-2	CASSQDVPTAGGRTGELFF	TGCGCCAGCAGCCAAGATGTCCCAACCGCGGGAGGTCGCACCGGGGAGCTGTTTTTT
many	TRBV7-6	TRBD2	15	TRBJ2-7	CASSPGLAGVYEQYF	TGTGCCAGCAGCCCAGGACTAGCGGGGGTCTACGAGCAGTACTTC
many	TRBV6-1	-	14	TRBJ1-3	CASIRDAGGNTIYF	TGTGCCAGCATCCGGGACGCGGGGGGAAACACCATATATTTT